Listed below are T cell receptor beta chains from one sample, sequenced in a study of blood T cells in healthy people across ages. TCRdb fed the 5' RACE reads into MiXCR, producing one record per CDR3 protein. Among about 1.4 million distinct CDR3 sequences listed, approximately 59% were seen once. The sequencing sample was made of blood. These receptors were taken from a young man in good health. Each CDR3 is given without its conserved first and last residue.

len: 10
v_gene: TRBV29-1
j_gene: TRBJ2-1
CDR3aa: SVELASKEQF

len: 13
v_gene: TRBV5-1
j_gene: TRBJ2-7
CDR3aa: ASSLAGTGIYEQY

len: 13
v_gene: TRBV6-5
j_gene: TRBJ2-6
CDR3aa: ASSSLRSGANVLT

len: 14
v_gene: TRBV3-1
j_gene: TRBJ2-5
CDR3aa: ASSPRTSPGVETQY

len: 15
v_gene: TRBV6-1
j_gene: TRBJ2-2
CDR3aa: ASSKLPTGVVTGELF

len: 11
v_gene: TRBV12-3/TRBV12-4
j_gene: TRBJ2-1
CDR3aa: ASSFGGGEEQF

len: 12
v_gene: TRBV6-1
j_gene: TRBJ2-7
CDR3aa: ASRTQGYSYEQY

len: 12
v_gene: TRBV28
j_gene: TRBJ1-2
CDR3aa: ASSLQGQLYGYT

len: 14
v_gene: TRBV20-1
j_gene: NA
CDR3aa: SARKREGLAGYEQY

len: 12
v_gene: TRBV7-2
j_gene: TRBJ2-3
CDR3aa: ASSSLAGGNTQY

len: 10
v_gene: TRBV29-1
j_gene: TRBJ1-5
CDR3aa: SVVRDNQPQH

len: 14
v_gene: TRBV7-8
j_gene: TRBJ2-3
CDR3aa: ASSFLSGRAIDTQY

len: 14
v_gene: TRBV29-1
j_gene: TRBJ2-6
CDR3aa: SVEGIDRAGANVLT

len: 10
v_gene: TRBV20-1
j_gene: TRBJ1-1
CDR3aa: SAASRGTEAF

len: 13
v_gene: TRBV11-2
j_gene: TRBJ1-4
CDR3aa: ASSSLQGAWEKLF

len: 12
v_gene: TRBV20-1
j_gene: TRBJ1-2
CDR3aa: SARDGRGVDGYT

len: 11
v_gene: TRBV6-6
j_gene: TRBJ1-1
CDR3aa: ASSTSHNGEAF

len: 10
v_gene: TRBV7-9
j_gene: TRBJ2-1
CDR3aa: ASSAHYNEQF

len: 15
v_gene: TRBV4-3
j_gene: TRBJ2-7
CDR3aa: ASSQAPPGQETYEQY

len: 11
v_gene: TRBV29-1
j_gene: TRBJ2-3
CDR3aa: SVVREELNTQY

len: 10
v_gene: TRBV11-2
j_gene: TRBJ2-3
CDR3aa: ASRGVVRTQY

len: 16
v_gene: TRBV29-1
j_gene: TRBJ2-3
CDR3aa: SAPRLAGGVGYTDTQY

len: 13
v_gene: TRBV5-1
j_gene: TRBJ1-1
CDR3aa: ASSLEQGARAEAF

len: 12
v_gene: TRBV3-1
j_gene: TRBJ1-2
CDR3aa: ASTPGASGVGYT

len: 13
v_gene: TRBV4-1
j_gene: TRBJ1-1
CDR3aa: ASSQVGQGGVEAF

len: 16
v_gene: TRBV3-1
j_gene: NA
CDR3aa: ASLSQDIRQEGTYEQY

len: 13
v_gene: TRBV24-1
j_gene: TRBJ1-2
CDR3aa: ATSDSGRGVYGYT

len: 17
v_gene: TRBV10-3
j_gene: TRBJ1-5
CDR3aa: AITPRSMRNSFSNQPQH

len: 14
v_gene: TRBV11-2
j_gene: TRBJ1-2
CDR3aa: ASSYTLDRGLYGYT

len: 10
v_gene: TRBV2
j_gene: TRBJ2-5
CDR3aa: ASSERDQTQY